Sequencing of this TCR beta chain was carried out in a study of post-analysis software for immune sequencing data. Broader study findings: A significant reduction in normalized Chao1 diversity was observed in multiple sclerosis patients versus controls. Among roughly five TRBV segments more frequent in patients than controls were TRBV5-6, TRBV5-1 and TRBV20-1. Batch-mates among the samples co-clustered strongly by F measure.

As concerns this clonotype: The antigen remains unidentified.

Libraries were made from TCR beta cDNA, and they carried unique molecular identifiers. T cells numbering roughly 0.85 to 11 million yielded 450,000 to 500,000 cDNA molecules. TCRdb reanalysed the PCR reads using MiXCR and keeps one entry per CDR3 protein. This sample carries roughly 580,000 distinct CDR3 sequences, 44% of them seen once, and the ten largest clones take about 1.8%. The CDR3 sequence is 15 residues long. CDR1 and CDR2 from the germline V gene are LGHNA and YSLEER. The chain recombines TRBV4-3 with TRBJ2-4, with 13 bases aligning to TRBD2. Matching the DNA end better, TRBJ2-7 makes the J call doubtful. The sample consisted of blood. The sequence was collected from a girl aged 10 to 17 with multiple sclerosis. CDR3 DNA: TGCGCCAGCAGCCAAGGGACTAGCGGGAGAACCGAGCAGTACTTC. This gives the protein CASSQGTSGRTEQYF.